This T cell receptor (beta chain) was profiled in a study of blood T cells in healthy people across ages. The study, taken as a whole, reports: In older individuals, TCR beta diversity per million T cells was lower, falling roughly linearly with age.

Combining a sample-barcoded 5' primer with a J-beta primer mix, a second PCR ran for roughly 6 to 12 cycles. From the 5' RACE reads, TCRdb called clonotypes with MiXCR, one entry per CDR3 protein. This repertoire shows about 1.7 million distinct CDR3 sequences, 28% found once; its top ten account for roughly 8%. CDR3 length: 15 amino acids. Looked up from germline, CDR1 is SGHTA and CDR2 is FQGNSA. Between the trimmed V and J ends, which lost 2 bases and 4 bases, there was a span of 13 bases. As regards this clonotype: As yet, its antigen is unknown.

Donor samples were obtained from healthy Caucasian individuals from Russia, aged about 6 to 100. The chain has TRBV7-2 and TRBJ2-3, with a possible D match to TRBD1 (5 bases). The sample taken for sequencing was blood. The receptor was derived from a young woman in good health. CDR3 bases: TGTGCCAGCAGCTTACGGACAACCACCCCAGATACGCAGTATTTT. The encoded protein is CASSLRTTTPDTQYF.